The 22 T cell receptor beta chains below all came from one sample that was sequenced in a study of blood T cell repertoires in COVID-19. The method was immunoSEQ multiplex PCR; TCRdb's version includes in-frame clones alone and lacks a portion of them. Of 150,000 to 200,000 clones listed, 79% are singletons. Specimen: peripheral blood. These receptors were obtained from a woman aged 40 to 50 with COVID-19, enrolled during active disease.

This chain links TRBV19 with TRBJ2-7; no reliable D call. V shed 5 bases and J shed 0 bases, with 20 bases lying between them. Per the germline V gene, CDR1 is LNHDA and CDR2 is SQIVND (reference sequence). The CDR3 contains 17 residues. This CDR3 reads CASSPATRVVASYEQYF. The CDR3 DNA is TGTGCCAGTAGTCCCGCCACCCGGGTGGTAGCCTCCTACGAGCAGTACTTC. Supplemented by reference TRBV19 and TRBJ2-7, the full variable domain reads DGGITQSPKYLFRKEGQNVTLSCEQNLNHDAMYWYRQDPGQGLRLIYYSQIVNDFQKGDIAEGYSVSREKKESFPLTVTSAQKNPTAFYLCASSPATRVVASYEQYFGPGTRLTVT.

The rearrangement uses TRBV12-3 or TRBV12-4 and TRBJ1-2; D remains ambiguous. The CDR3 consists of 12 residues. V lost 1 base and J 4 bases, leaving 4 bases between the germline ends. The CDR3 coding sequence is TGTGCCAGCAGTTTAGGGAGCTATGGCTACACCTTC. This encodes CASSLGSYGYTF.

The rearrangement links TRBV4-1 to TRBJ2-7, with a tentative D call TRBD1 (5 bases). Per the germline V gene, CDR1 is MGHRA and CDR2 is YSYEKL. Trimming took off 4 bases at V and 2 bases at J, with 9 bases between the two ends. The CDR3 covers 13 residues. The CDR3 coding sequence is TGCGCCAGCAGCCCGGACATTACCTACGAGCAGTACTTC. Translating gives CASSPDITYEQYF.

The rearrangement links TRBV9 to TRBJ1-5; no clear D. The ends were cut back, 4 bases at V and 0 bases at J, with 11 bases in the middle. The length of the CDR3 is 15 residues. Germline CDR1 is SGDLS and CDR2 is YYNGEE. CDR3 sequence reads: CASSLTDYSNQPQHF. CDR3 bases: TGTGCCAGCAGCCTTACAGATTATAGCAATCAGCCCCAGCATTTT.

The chain employs TRBV6-1 and TRBJ2-1; 11 bases map to TRBD2. Looked up from germline, CDR1 is MNHNS and CDR2 is SASEGT. The length of the CDR3 is 18 residues. V lost 4 bases, J lost 4 bases, and 12 bases stayed unmatched. The CDR3 nucleotides read TGTGCCAGCAGTGCCCCTAGCGGGAGGTTGCCAATATACAATGAGCAGTTCTTC. The encoded protein is CASSAPSGRLPIYNEQFF.

The chain has TRBV30 and TRBJ1-1; TRBD1 might be the D (5 bases). Looked up from germline, CDR1 is GTSNPN and CDR2 is SVGIG (reference sequence). V lost 0 bases to trimming and J lost 10 bases, with 9 bases between them. This CDR3 contains 11 residues. The DNA for the CDR3 is TGTGCCTGGAGTGTTCAGGGCGCAGCTTTCTTT. It translates to CAWSVQGAAFF.

In its sample, this clone was seen once. The chain combines TRBV29-1 with TRBJ2-5; 7 bases line up with TRBD2. Germline CDR1 reads SQVTM; CDR2 reads ANQGSEA. The length of the CDR3 is 13 residues. V dropped 7 bases and J dropped 1; count of bases not matched to a gene: 6. This CDR3 is CSGTVAGQETQYF. The CDR3 DNA sequence: TGCAGCGGGACGGTAGCGGGCCAAGAGACCCAGTACTTC.

This chain uses TRBV5-1 with TRBJ1-2; 10 nucleotides agree with TRBD1. The CDR3 loop spans 15 amino acids. The trim removed 3 bases at V and 3 bases at J, leaving 5 bases unmatched. Germline CDR1 is SGHRS and CDR2 is YFSETQ. CDR3 sequence reads: CASSSGQGGDYGYTF. CDR3 nucleotide sequence: TGCGCCAGCAGCTCTGGACAGGGGGGAGACTATGGCTACACCTTC.

This clone was counted a few times. This sequence joins TRBV5-5 and TRBJ2-7, with D maybe TRBD1 (6 bases). Germline V gives CDR1 SGHKS, CDR2 YYEKEE (reference sequence). The CDR3 extends over 14 amino acids. V dropped 0 bases and J dropped 5 bases, with 12 bases sitting between them. CDR3 in amino acids: CASSLGTGIHEQYF. The DNA for the CDR3 is TGTGCCAGCAGCTTGGGAACAGGGATCCACGAGCAGTACTTC.

A single count supports this clone. The V gene is TRBV11-2, the J gene TRBJ2-1; 7 positions agree with TRBD2. The CDR3 consists of 18 residues. Per germline, CDR1 SGHAT and CDR2 FQNNGV. V lost 3 bases to trimming and J lost 4 bases; unmatched junction nucleotides: 15. Here the CDR3 DNA reads TGTGCCAGCAGCTTTCGTCTTGGGCTAGCGGAGCGTTACAATGAGCAGTTCTTC. It encodes CASSFRLGLAERYNEQFF.

CDR3 in amino acids: CAWGEGWGTEAFF. As DNA, the CDR3 is TGTGCCTGGGGCGAGGGTTGGGGCACTGAAGCTTTCTTT. J is TRBJ1-1 and V is TRBV30; no reliable D call. Germline V gene sequence: CDR1 GTSNPN, CDR2 SVGIG (reference sequence). CDR3 length: 13 amino acids. V was cut by 5 bases and J by 4 bases, with 14 bases left in between.

CDR3 in amino acids: CASSQVGQFTEAFF. DNA of the CDR3: TGCGCCAGCAGCCAAGTGGGACAGTTCACTGAAGCTTTCTTT. The chain links TRBV4-3 to TRBJ1-1, with TRBD1 matching 7 bases. CDR1 and CDR2 (germline): LGHNA, YSLEER. J lost 4 bases, V lost 1 base, and 3 bases had no gene match. This CDR3 comprises 14 residues.

The rearrangement links TRBV9 to TRBJ1-3, with D uncertain. The CDR3 spans 13 residues. Germline V gene sequence: CDR1 SGDLS, CDR2 YYNGEE. The V gene lost 0 bases and the J gene lost 3 bases, with 4 bases spanning the gap. For the CDR3, the DNA is TGTGCCAGCAGCGTAGCCGGTGGAAACACCATATATTTT. This gives the protein CASSVAGGNTIYF.

In its sample, this clone was seen once. J is TRBJ2-5 and V is TRBV24-1; perhaps TRBD2 as D (5 bases). V was trimmed by 4 bases and J by 0 bases, leaving 11 bases between them. This CDR3 comprises 15 residues. The V gene's germline CDR1 is KGHDR and CDR2 SFDVKD. CDR3 in DNA: TGTGCCACCAGTGACCCCACGAGGGACCAAGAGACCCAGTACTTC. It encodes CATSDPTRDQETQYF.

V is TRBV10-3 and J is TRBJ2-7, with 9 bases matching TRBD2. V lost 7 bases and J lost 1; bases outside the gene matches: 8. CDR3 length: 15 amino acids. The germline V gene has CDR1 ENHRY and CDR2 SYGVKD. The CDR3: CAIKVTSGSSYEQYF. The CDR3 nucleotides read TGTGCCATCAAAGTAACTAGCGGGTCTTCCTACGAGCAGTACTTC.

Details on this clone: The same CDR3 can be traced to other DNA sequences in this sample. The V and J genes are TRBV5-1 and TRBJ1-1; D not resolved. The CDR3 covers 13 residues. Trimming took 0 bases from V and 3 from J, leaving 6 bases between them. Germline CDR1 and CDR2: SGHRS and YFSETQ. The CDR3 DNA is TGCGCCAGCAGCTTGGGTAGTGACACTGAAGCTTTCTTT. Translating it yields CASSLGSDTEAFF. Supplemented by reference TRBV5-1 and TRBJ1-1, the full variable domain reads KAGVTQTPRYLIKTRGQQVTLSCSPISGHRSVSWYQQTPGQGLQFLFEYFSETQRNKGNFPGRFSGRQFSNSRSEMNVSTLELGDSALYLCASSLGSDTEAFFGQGTRLTVV.

V and J are TRBV3-1 (or the pseudogene TRBV3-2) and TRBJ2-1; 15 bases are shared with TRBD2. Unmatched junction bases numbered 8, after V lost 2 bases and J lost 15 bases. The germline CDR1 and CDR2 sequences are LGHDT and YNNKEL (reference sequence). This CDR3 is 15 amino acids long. CDR3 protein: CASSQPGLAGGRPFF. The CDR3 DNA reads TGTGCCAGCAGCCAACCGGGACTAGCGGGAGGTCGTCCGTTCTTC.

The V call is TRBV10-3, the J call TRBJ1-2; unclear D gene. With 7 bases removed from V and 0 bases from J, the gap between germline ends came to 9 bases. The germline V gene encodes CDR1 ENHRY and CDR2 SYGVKD. CDR3 length: 13 amino acids. The CDR3 nucleotides are TGTGCCATCACTTTAGAAGCTAACTATGGCTACACCTTC. Amino acids: CAITLEANYGYTF.

The chain links TRBV4-1 to TRBJ2-5, with 7 nucleotides matching TRBD1. CDR1 and CDR2 from the germline V gene are MGHRA and YSYEKL. V trimming: 2 bases; J trimming: 3 bases; junction bases outside the gene matches: 18. The CDR3 runs 19 residues. DNA for the CDR3: TGCGCCAGCAGCCAATTGATACTACAGGGAAGGGGGCTCGAAGAGACCCAGTACTTC. Encoded protein: CASSQLILQGRGLEETQYF.

The CDR3 coding sequence is TGTGCCAGCAGCCCAGCGGGGAAGAGGTCGGATTCACCCCTCCACTTT. This encodes CASSPAGKRSDSPLHF. The chain combines TRBV4-2 with TRBJ1-6; D remains unclear. V dropped 4 bases and J dropped 8 bases, with 18 bases sitting between them. The CDR3 is 16 residues long. CDR1 is LGHNA, CDR2 YNFKEQ, per germline.

This clone was counted a few times. This rearrangement joins TRBV5-3 to TRBJ1-5; possible D gene TRBD1, 6 bases. TRBV5-3 qualifies as an ORF whose function is uncertain. V gave up 0 bases and J gave up 0 bases, with 16 bases separating them. The CDR3 covers 18 residues. The CDR3 here is CARSLVTGGRDSNQPQHF. CDR3 DNA: TGTGCCAGAAGCTTGGTTACCGGGGGGCGGGATAGCAATCAGCCCCAGCATTTT.

This clone is a singleton in its sample. This chain joins TRBV12-3 or TRBV12-4 and TRBJ2-3; D is unresolved. V lost 3 bases to trimming and J lost 4 bases, with 5 bases between them. The CDR3 runs to 12 residues. The CDR3 sequence is CASSFSSDTQYF. The CDR3 region has the DNA TGTGCCAGCAGTTTCTCGTCAGATACGCAGTATTTT.